The clone carrying this T cell receptor (beta chain) showed up many times. Its antigen is as yet unknown. J lost 4 bases, V lost 3 bases, and 5 bases had no gene match. The CDR3 extends over 16 amino acids. Germline values: CDR1 MGHRA, CDR2 YSYEKL. Quantitative barcoded 5'-RACE was used to prepare TCR beta libraries. TCRdb ran MiXCR on the 5' RACE reads and lists one entry per CDR3 protein. The table has 180,000 or so distinct CDR3 sequences, approximately 10% seen once. The data are from a study of CD8 T cells in ankylosing spondylitis. Study-wide results and caveats: The disease-linked clones had a CD8+ phenotype and low blood frequencies. Blood of patients with ankylosing spondylitis appeared to be characterized by a TCR beta motif of seven or eight highly homologous variants.

Sequences were obtained from blood, either unsorted or a sorted T cell fraction (not recorded which). The V and J genes are TRBV4-1 and TRBJ2-7; TRBD2 aligns across 14 bases. The TCR originated in a male donor with ankylosing spondylitis or in good health (not recorded which). The DNA of the CDR3 is TGCGCCAGCAGCCAGGGGAGACTAGCGGGAGGGTACGAGCAGTACTTC. Translating gives CASSQGRLAGGYEQYF.